This TCR beta chain comes out of a study of Graves' ophthalmopathy and Graves' hyperthyroidism. Study observations and caveats: A model built from 13 signatures distinguished ophthalmopathy from stable hyperthyroidism with approximately 89% sensitivity and 81.08% specificity. Sensitivity reached about 70% and specificity about 73% when the model predicted ophthalmopathy progression. Appearing in blood as well were most expanded thyroid clonotypes above 0.001 frequency.

A word on this clonotype: Its antigen is undetermined.

The TCR beta CDR3 regions underwent amplification from RNA transcripts. The first round was an RT-PCR with HTBI primers, and the second round was a multiplex PCR. One entry per CDR3 protein results from TCRdb running MiXCR on the multiplex PCR reads. The sample has about 740,000 distinct CDR3 sequences; 40% are singletons. This CDR3 contains 15 residues. V lost 4 bases and J lost 3; bases outside the gene matches: 6. J is TRBJ2-7 and V is TRBV12-3 or TRBV12-4; 10 nucleotides agree with TRBD1. The sequence was collected from an adult man with Graves' ophthalmopathy. Material for sequencing was peripheral blood. Here the CDR3 reads CASSSGDRGFYEQYF. The CDR3, as DNA: TGTGCCAGCAGTTCCGGGGACAGGGGTTTCTACGAGCAGTACTTC.